This is a list of T cell receptor beta chains from one sample in a study of neurological immune-mediated disorders. From the 5' RACE reads, TCRdb called clonotypes with MiXCR, one entry per CDR3 protein. Found here are about 48,000 distinct CDR3 sequences, just under 6% of them singletons; the top ten hold about 1.3%. Sequenced: CD4+ T cells from blood. Receptor source: a woman younger than 30 with multiple sclerosis. The CDR3 runs from the conserved cysteine through the conserved F or W. The D gene is left open where the match is weak. The size of a clone is reported for some rows only, either as once, few or many, or as a class for expanded clones.

TGTGCCAGCAGTTTTGTGGGGCCAGGGCATGGCACTGAAGCTTTCTTT,CASSFVGPGHGTEAFF,TRBJ1-1,-,TRBV12-3/TRBV12-4,many
TGTGCCAGCAACCCCAGGACAGAAGCCACCGGGGAGCTGTTTTTT,CASNPRTEATGELFF,TRBJ2-2,-,TRBV6-5,many
TGTGCCAGCAGTTTAGGACAGTTCACTGAAGCTTTCTTT,CASSLGQFTEAFF,TRBJ1-1,-,TRBV28,few
TGCAGTGCTAGTAAGGCGGGGTTTGCTGAAGCTTTCTTT,CSASKAGFAEAFF,TRBJ1-1,-,TRBV20-1,few
TGCGCCAGCAGCCTGGGGACAGGCGCCCTTAACTATGGCTACACCTTC,CASSLGTGALNYGYTF,TRBJ1-2,TRBD1,TRBV5-1,many
TGTGCCAGCAGCGTAGCTCAGGCCCACACTGAAGCTTTCTTT,CASSVAQAHTEAFF,TRBJ1-1,-,TRBV9,few
TGTGCCAGCAGTCCGGGAGACAGGGTATCCGAGCAGTACTTC,CASSPGDRVSEQYF,TRBJ2-7,-,TRBV6-5,many
TGTGCCAGCAGAGCGACAGGGGTCAAAACTGAAGCTTTCTTT,CASRATGVKTEAFF,TRBJ1-1,TRBD1,TRBV12-3/TRBV12-4,many
TGTGCCAGCACTTACTCGGGACAGGGGGTTTATGAGCAGTTCTTC,CASTYSGQGVYEQFF,TRBJ2-1,TRBD1,TRBV6-5,-
TGTGCCAGCAGCCAGAGGACAGCGACAGATACGCAGTATTTT,CASSQRTATDTQYF,TRBJ2-3,-,TRBV4-2,-
TGTGCCAGCACCGGGCTGAGAGGGACAGATACGCAGTATTTT,CASTGLRGTDTQYF,TRBJ2-3,-,TRBV7-8,many
TGTGCCAGCAGTTTTCGCGGTCTTCGTGAGCAGTTCTTC,CASSFRGLREQFF,TRBJ2-1,-,TRBV12-3/TRBV12-4,many
TGCAGTGCTAGAGAAATTCGCTCCTACAATGAGCAGTTCTTC,CSAREIRSYNEQFF,TRBJ2-1,-,TRBV20-1,medium-sized
TGTGCCAGCAGTTCCCTGGGAGGACCGTATACTGAAGCTTTCTTT,CASSSLGGPYTEAFF,TRBJ1-1,-,TRBV6-2/TRBV6-3,few
TGTGCCTGGAGTGTACCCGAGGTTTCCATCACAGATACGCAGTATTTT,CAWSVPEVSITDTQYF,TRBJ2-3,-,TRBV30,many
TGTGCCAGCAGCTTAATTAGGAGCGCCGGGGAGCTGTTTTTT,CASSLIRSAGELFF,TRBJ2-2,-,TRBV7-2,many
TGTGCCACCAGCAGAGGAGGGCCCAATCAGCCCCAGCATTTT,CATSRGGPNQPQHF,TRBJ1-5,-,TRBV15,many
TGTGCCAGCAGCCATCCGGGGCAGGGCGAGACCCAGTACTTC,CASSHPGQGETQYF,TRBJ2-5,-,TRBV3-1,many
TGTGCCAGCAGCCCCCCCTGGGCTAGCGGCACAGATACGCAGTATTTT,CASSPPWASGTDTQYF,TRBJ2-3,-,TRBV9,many
TGTGCCAGCAGCCAAGTGTCGGGGCTAGCGGGGGGCGAGTTCTTC,CASSQVSGLAGGEFF,TRBJ2-1,TRBD2,TRBV4-2,many
TGTGTCAGTAGTAGTCGACAAATCGGGGTGCGCACTGAAGCTTTCTTT,CVSSSRQIGVRTEAFF,TRBJ1-1,-,TRBV19,-
TGCAGTGCTAGAGATCCGTCGGGCCAAGAGACCCAGTACTTC,CSARDPSGQETQYF,TRBJ2-5,-,TRBV20-1,-
TGCAGTGCCGCCAGAGGGGCGGGTGGCTACACCTTC,CSAARGAGGYTF,TRBJ1-2,-,TRBV20-1,many
TGTGCCAGCACCGCTTCGGGGGTCTACGAGCAGTACTTC,CASTASGVYEQYF,TRBJ2-7,-,TRBV7-9,many
TGTGCCGTAGCGGGGGGGCCGGGCAATGAGCAGTTCTTC,CAVAGGPGNEQFF,TRBJ2-1,TRBD2,TRBV11-1,many
TGTGCCAGCAGCCACACAGGGGGGTACCATGGCTACACCTTC,CASSHTGGYHGYTF,TRBJ1-2,TRBD1,TRBV14,-
TGTGCCAGCAGCGTAGATCTCCGAGAGACCCAGTACTTC,CASSVDLRETQYF,TRBJ2-5,-,TRBV9,many
TGTGCCAGTAGCGGAGTCAAAAAGTCGATCCAATACACCTTC,CASSGVKKSIQYTF,TRBJ1-2,-,TRBV19,many
TGCAGTGCTAGTTGGCAGGGGGCTGGGGGGGCCAACGTCCTGACTTTC,CSASWQGAGGANVLTF,TRBJ2-6,TRBD1,TRBV20-1,many
TGCAGTGCCCTTCATGGAAACACCATATATTTT,CSALHGNTIYF,TRBJ1-3,-,TRBV20-1,-
TGCAGTGCTAGAGATCCGAACAGGGTCCAAGAGACCCAGTACTTC,CSARDPNRVQETQYF,TRBJ2-5,-,TRBV20-1,many
TGCGCCAGCAGCTTTACCGGGACAGGGCAAGAGACCCAGTACTTC,CASSFTGTGQETQYF,TRBJ2-5,TRBD1,TRBV5-1,many
TGTGCCAGTAGTATTAGCGGGACAGGGGCGGGAAGCAATCAGCCCCAGCATTTT,CASSISGTGAGSNQPQHF,TRBJ1-5,TRBD1,TRBV19,few
TGTGCCAGCAGCCCCGGTAGGGGTAGGGGCTACGAGCAGTACTTC,CASSPGRGRGYEQYF,TRBJ2-7,-,TRBV9,many
TGCAGTGCTGCCCGCTTGACTAGCGGCCATGAGCAGTTCTTC,CSAARLTSGHEQFF,TRBJ2-1,TRBD2,TRBV20-1,many
TGTGCCAGCAGCGTAAGGGACAGCGCCACCGGGGAGCTGTTTTTT,CASSVRDSATGELFF,TRBJ2-2,TRBD1,TRBV9,many
TGTGCCAGCAGCTTAGTCTTTAAGGGGGCGGGAGGCTACACCTTC,CASSLVFKGAGGYTF,TRBJ1-2,TRBD1,TRBV7-2,many
TGCAGCGTTGGGGGGTATGCTGAAGCTTTCTTT,CSVGGYAEAFF,TRBJ1-1,-,TRBV29-1,many
TGTGCCAGCAGCTCGACAGGGGGATATCAGCCCCAGCATTTT,CASSSTGGYQPQHF,TRBJ1-5,TRBD1,TRBV7-9,many